Each of the 22 T cell receptor beta chains below was sequenced from the same sample in a study of cytomegalovirus exposure and HLA in healthy donors. Some clones are missing from TCRdb's copy, which holds only in-frame ones; the method was immunoSEQ multiplex PCR. The sample has around 220,000 clones, 88% seen once; the top ten hold about 3%. Sequences were obtained from PBMCs. The receptors were sampled from a woman aged 18-30 years in good health and CMV-seronegative.

The chain carries TRBV5-4 and TRBJ2-3; TRBD2 agrees at 7 bases. Looked up from germline, CDR1 is SGHNT and CDR2 is YYREEE (reference sequence). V dropped 0 bases and J dropped 0; count of bases not matched to a gene: 1. The CDR3 is 15 residues long. The CDR3 loop is CASSLGLASTDTQYF. The CDR3 DNA is TGTGCCAGCAGCTTGGGACTAGCAAGCACAGATACGCAGTATTTT. The full variable domain, rest sourced from reference TRBV5-4 and TRBJ2-3, is ETGVTQSPTHLIKTRGQQVTLRCSSQSGHNTVSWYQQALGQGPQFIFQYYREEENGRGNFPPRFSGLQFPNYSSELNVNALELDDSALYLCASSLGLASTDTQYFGPGTRLTVL.

The chain joins TRBV27 to TRBJ1-1; D unresolved. The CDR3 runs to 15 residues. The germline V gene has CDR1 MNHEY and CDR2 SMNVEV (reference sequence). V gave up 3 bases and J gave up 5 bases, with 16 bases separating them. The CDR3 loop reads CASSLGSSSGTEAFF. DNA of the CDR3: TGTGCCAGCAGTTTGGGATCTTCCAGCGGAACTGAAGCTTTCTTT.

The chain uses TRBV9 and TRBJ2-1; 13 bases map to TRBD2. Germline CDR1 reads SGDLS; CDR2 reads YYNGEE. Trimming cost V 3 bases and J 6 bases; bases outside gene matches: 3. CDR3 length: 15 residues. CDR3 in DNA: TGTGCCAGCAGCGACGGGACTAGCGGGGCCAATGAGCAGTTCTTC. As protein: CASSDGTSGANEQFF.

V and J are TRBV5-1 and TRBJ1-1; no clear D. V was clipped by 4 bases and J by 2 bases, with 15 bases between them. The germline V gene encodes CDR1 SGHRS and CDR2 YFSETQ. This CDR3 spans 15 amino acids. The CDR3, as DNA: TGCGCCAGCAGCCCGAAGGCAGGATATAACACTGAAGCTTTCTTT. This encodes CASSPKAGYNTEAFF.

The chain uses TRBV28 and TRBJ1-1, with D possibly being TRBD1 (6 bases). This CDR3 has 17 amino acids. Between the trimmed V and J ends, which lost 6 bases and 5 bases, there was a span of 25 bases. From germline, CDR1 is MDHEN and CDR2 SYDVKM. The DNA for the CDR3 is TGTGCCAGCAGCCGATTATATGATCAGGGCAGGGGTACTGAAGCTTTCTTT. This encodes CASSRLYDQGRGTEAFF. The full variable domain, completed using reference TRBV28 and TRBJ1-1, is DVKVTQSSRYLVKRTGEKVFLECVQDMDHENMFWYRQDPGLGLRLIYFSYDVKMKEKGDIPEGYSVSREKKERFSLILESASTNQTSMYLCASSRLYDQGRGTEAFFGQGTRLTVV.

The V call is TRBV5-5, the J call TRBJ2-7, with D perhaps matching TRBD2 (5 bases). The CDR3 has 13 residues. V shed 2 bases and J shed 3 bases, with 9 bases lying between them. Per the germline V gene, CDR1 is SGHKS and CDR2 is YYEKEE (reference sequence). CDR3 sequence: CASSLGSDYEQYF. CDR3 DNA: TGTGCCAGCAGCTTAGGTAGCGACTACGAGCAGTACTTC.

The chain carries TRBV11-3 and TRBJ2-3; a possible D gene is TRBD2 (6 bases). Trimming stripped 11 bases from V and 6 bases from J, with 21 bases between. There are 14 residues in the CDR3. The germline V gene has CDR1 SGHNT and CDR2 YENEEA. CDR3 residues: CASSSGRTADTQYF. CDR3 nucleotide sequence: TGTGCCTCTTCAAGCGGGCGGACGGCGGATACGCAGTATTTT.

V and J are TRBV9 and TRBJ2-7, with a weak D call TRBD2 (6 bases). Germline V CDR1 and CDR2: SGDLS, YYNGEE. The V and J ends lost 0 bases and 2 bases respectively, with 12 bases between them. The CDR3 is 15 amino acids. CDR3 in amino acids: CASSVDYAGTYEQYF. The CDR3, as DNA: TGTGCCAGCAGCGTAGACTACGCGGGAACCTACGAGCAGTACTTC.

J is TRBJ2-5 and V is TRBV5-1; D remains unclear. V dropped 0 bases and J dropped 5 bases, with 5 bases sitting between them. CDR1 and CDR2 (germline): SGHRS, YFSETQ. The CDR3 has 12 residues. CDR3 DNA sequence: TGCGCCAGCAGCTTGGCCCGGGAGACCCAGTACTTC. The encoded protein is CASSLARETQYF.

This chain connects TRBV5-1 to TRBJ1-3; D is unresolved. V gave up 4 bases and J gave up 4 bases, with 12 bases separating them. The CDR3 extends over 14 amino acids. CDR1 SGHRS and CDR2 YFSETQ come from the germline V gene. In DNA form, the CDR3 reads TGCGCCAGCAGCGAAGGGAGACTCGGAAACACCATATATTTT. It translates to CASSEGRLGNTIYF.

The chain uses TRBV20-1 and TRBJ1-1; 8 nucleotides line up with TRBD1. Germline CDR1 is DFQATT and CDR2 is SNEGSKA (reference sequence). CDR3 length: 11 amino acids. The V gene end was trimmed by 6 bases and the J gene end by 6 bases; junction bases not matched to a gene: 3. CDR3 nucleotides: TGCAGTGCCAGGGGGCTGGCTGAAGCTTTCTTT. This translates into CSARGLAEAFF.

The chain employs TRBV5-6 and TRBJ1-2; 7 bases agree with TRBD1. With 0 bases clipped from V and 1 base from J, the junction kept 15 bases outside the gene matches. CDR3 length equals 19 residues. Germline lookup yields CDR1 SGHDT and CDR2 YYEEEE. The CDR3 loop is CASSLERGGTDFNNYGYTF. The CDR3 nucleotides read TGTGCCAGCAGCTTGGAGAGAGGAGGGACAGACTTTAATAACTATGGCTACACCTTC.

The chain employs TRBV6-1 and TRBJ2-3; 10 bases map to TRBD2. Per germline, CDR1 MNHNS and CDR2 SASEGT. V shed 4 bases, J shed 4 bases, and the junction held 8 bases outside the gene matches. The CDR3 loop spans 16 amino acids. CDR3 bases: TGTGCCAGCAGTGGACTAGCGGGCGGCTTCTCAGATACGCAGTATTTT. Protein sequence: CASSGLAGGFSDTQYF.

The rearrangement links TRBV7-2 to TRBJ2-7, with a weak D call TRBD2 (6 bases). Germline V lookup: CDR1 SGHTA, CDR2 FQGNSA. The V end lost 4 bases, the J end lost 5 bases, and 15 bases lay between the germline ends. The CDR3 contains 14 residues. In DNA form, the CDR3 reads TGTGCCAGCAGCTCTCTAGGGACTTTCGACGAGCAGTACTTC. The encoded protein is CASSSLGTFDEQYF.

This rearrangement joins TRBV7-2 to TRBJ2-7; D uncertain. Trimming removed 4 bases at V and 0 bases at J, with 10 bases between. The CDR3 spans 14 residues. Germline V gives CDR1 SGHTA, CDR2 FQGNSA. The CDR3 DNA is TGTGCCAGCAGCTCCGACTTGGGCTCCTACGAGCAGTACTTC. Amino acid sequence: CASSSDLGSYEQYF.

The chain uses TRBV21-1 and TRBJ2-7; the D call of TRBD1 is as the table states it, not checked on the DNA. TRBV21-1 is a pseudogene. The CDR3 covers 11 residues. The CDR3 is CARGPGNEQYF. As DNA, the CDR3 is TGTGCCAGAGGACCAGGGAACGAGCAGTACTTC.

The chain couples TRBV10-1 to TRBJ1-3; 7 bases align to TRBD1. V was clipped by 0 bases and J by 4 bases; unmatched bases: 6. The germline V gene encodes CDR1 WNHNN and CDR2 SYGVQD (reference sequence). The length of the CDR3 is 16 residues. CDR3 DNA sequence: TGCGCCAGCAGTGAGTCGAAGGGGGCGCAGGGAAACACCATATATTTT. Encoded protein: CASSESKGAQGNTIYF.

The chain couples TRBV29-1 to TRBJ1-4, with a weak D call TRBD1 (6 bases). The CDR3 runs to 14 residues. The germline CDR1 and CDR2 sequences are SQVTM and ANQGSEA. The V end was cut by 0 bases, the J end by 13 bases, with 18 bases between. This CDR3 reads CSVEDEGGEGGLFF. The DNA of the CDR3 is TGCAGCGTTGAAGACGAAGGTGGGGAGGGGGGACTGTTTTTT.

V gene TRBV27 combines with J gene TRBJ2-1; tentatively, D is TRBD2 (6 bases). Germline V gene lookup returns CDR1 MNHEY and CDR2 SMNVEV (reference sequence). This CDR3 contains 15 residues. Trimming shortened V by 7 bases and J by 4 bases, and 17 bases separated the two germline ends. The CDR3 loop reads CASIGFSRGYNEQFF. Here the CDR3 DNA reads TGTGCCAGCATAGGGTTTTCGCGGGGATACAATGAGCAGTTCTTC.

The chain carries TRBV2 and TRBJ1-5; the match to TRBD1 covers 9 bases. The CDR3 consists of 16 residues. Trimming removed 6 bases from V and 1 base from J; junction bases left unmatched: 7. Germline V gives CDR1 SNHLY, CDR2 FYNNEI. For the CDR3, the DNA is TGTGCCAGCAGCTACGACAGGGGGGAAAGCAATCAGCCCCAGCATTTT. Protein: CASSYDRGESNQPQHF.

The chain's CDR3 is CASSRQSSGNTIYF. Written as DNA, the CDR3 is TGTGCCAGCAGTCGACAGAGCTCTGGAAACACCATATATTTT. The chain uses TRBV6-5 and TRBJ1-3; D possibly corresponds to TRBD1 (5 bases). The CDR3 has 14 residues. The ends were cut back, 5 bases at V and 0 bases at J, with 8 bases in the middle. Looked up from germline, CDR1 is MNHEY and CDR2 is SVGAGI.

The chain uses TRBV5-1 and TRBJ2-1; 8 nucleotides align to TRBD2. The germline V gene encodes CDR1 SGHRS and CDR2 YFSETQ. The CDR3 loop spans 18 amino acids. The ends lost 0 bases at V and 4 bases at J; junction bases unmatched: 12. CDR3 loop: CASSLDGRAGGDYNEQFF. CDR3 coding DNA: TGCGCCAGCAGCTTGGATGGCCGGGCGGGAGGTGATTACAATGAGCAGTTCTTC.